The 30 T cell receptor beta chains below were found in one sample sequenced in a study of T cell repertoires in cytomegalovirus infection. These receptors have no identified antigens. TCRdb processed the reads anew with MiXCR; each CDR3 protein has one entry. The table records tens of thousands of distinct CDR3 sequences, roughly a quarter of them present only once. The sequenced sample was CD8+ T cells from cultured PBMCs, obtained from culture after CMV antigen stimulation. These TCRs come from a human donor in good health (CMV status not recorded). Some clones in this sample may be carry-over from other donors' samples.

On this clonotype itself: The CDR3 ends on some other residue instead of the conserved phenylalanine or tryptophan, so this is likely a read error. V usage is TRBV27 and J usage is TRBJ1-5; D is undetermined. CDR1 and CDR2 from the germline V gene are MNHEY and SMNVEV (reference sequence). The CDR3 totals 13 residues. With 5 bases removed from V and 12 bases from J, the gap between germline ends came to 17 bases. DNA for the CDR3: TGTGCCAGCAGTGAGAGCGGGGTCAAGCTCCAGCATGTT. It specifies CASSESGVKLQHV.

This clonotype has a handful of counts. This chain's CDR3 is CASGYGGGFSYEQYF. The CDR3, as DNA: TGTGCCAGCGGCTACGGGGGGGGTTTCTCCTACGAGCAGTACTTC. This chain joins TRBV7-6 and TRBJ2-7, with 8 bases aligning to TRBD2. The germline gives CDR1 SGHVS, CDR2 FNYEAQ. Trimming at V came to 8 bases and at J to 0 bases, leaving 9 bases not matched to a gene. This CDR3 has 15 residues.

The chain employs TRBV15 and TRBJ2-1; TRBD2 agrees at 7 bases. The ends lost 5 bases at V and 1 base at J; junction bases unmatched: 5. Germline loops: CDR1 LNHNV, CDR2 YYDKDF (reference sequence). This CDR3 has 15 residues. In nucleotides, the CDR3 is TGTGCCACCAGCGTAGACGGGAGGTCCTACAATGAGCAGTTCTTC. This translates into CATSVDGRSYNEQFF.

This clonotype was seen a handful of times. This chain joins TRBV2 and TRBJ1-2; TRBD1 aligns across 9 bases. This CDR3 spans 13 amino acids. V was pared by 1 base and J by 8 bases, with 2 bases of the junction left unmatched. Germline assignment: CDR1 SNHLY and CDR2 FYNNEI. The CDR3 loop is CASSEDRGQGYTF. The CDR3 region has the DNA TGTGCCAGCAGTGAAGACAGGGGGCAGGGCTACACCTTC.

Concerning this clonotype: This may be a read error, as it is one base from a much larger clone. The chain links TRBV4-3 to TRBJ1-1, with 7 positions matching TRBD1. The V gene's germline CDR1 is LGHNA and CDR2 YSLEER. The CDR3 runs to 16 residues. CDR3 amino acids: CAGSQDWRQGGTEAFF. As DNA, the CDR3 is TGCGCCGGCAGCCAAGATTGGAGACAGGGAGGTACTGAAGCTTTCTTT.

This sequence joins TRBV6-1 and TRBJ2-7; possibly TRBD2 for D (7 bases). Trimming took off 11 bases at V and 0 bases at J, with 14 bases between the two ends. The V gene's germline CDR1 is MNHNS and CDR2 SASEGT. The CDR3 is 13 amino acids. The CDR3 bases are TGTGCCGGACGGGGGGCGAGCTCCTACGAGCAGTACTTC. Translating it yields CAGRGASSYEQYF.

This clonotype has only a few counts. V usage is TRBV27 and J usage is TRBJ2-7; 8 bases agree with TRBD2. V lost 4 bases, J lost 1 base, and 3 bases stayed unmatched. The CDR3 is made up of 14 amino acids. In germline, CDR1 is MNHEY, CDR2 SMNVEV (reference sequence). The chain's CDR3 is CASSYGTRSYEQYF. The CDR3 DNA reads TGTGCCAGCAGTTATGGGACTAGGTCCTACGAGCAGTACTTC.

Concerning this clonotype: An end of the junction does not agree with germline; a read error may underlie this. CDR3 residues: CSAPTGYNERFF. Written as DNA, the CDR3 is TGCAGTGCTCCCACTGGCTACAATGAGCGGTTCTTC. The chain joins TRBV20-1 to TRBJ2-1; D remains ambiguous. The CDR3 spans 12 residues. In germline, CDR1 is DFQATT, CDR2 SNEGSKA (reference sequence).

The chain's CDR3 is CASSVGGGDNQPQHF. The CDR3, as DNA: TGTGCCAGCAGCGTAGGCGGAGGGGACAATCAGCCCCAGCATTTT. The chain carries TRBV9 and TRBJ1-5, with a weak D call TRBD1 (5 bases). CDR3 size: 15 residues. V was trimmed by 0 bases and J by 3 bases, leaving 10 bases between them. Germline loops: CDR1 SGDLS, CDR2 YYNGEE.

This rearrangement joins TRBV6-6 to TRBJ1-2; D might be TRBD1 (5 bases). Germline lookup yields CDR1 MNHNY and CDR2 SVGAGI (reference sequence). With 2 bases removed from V and 2 bases from J, the gap between germline ends came to 9 bases. The CDR3 is 14 amino acids. CDR3 in DNA: TGTGCCAGCAGTTACGTGGGACCCAACTATGGCTACACCTTC. Translation: CASSYVGPNYGYTF.

This sequence joins TRBV13 and TRBJ1-1; the match to TRBD1 covers 11 bases. V was pared by 6 bases and J by 6 bases, with 6 bases of the junction left unmatched. CDR1 is PRHDT and CDR2 is FYEKMQ in the germline V gene (reference sequence). This CDR3 is 14 amino acids long. This chain's CDR3 is CASSRTGGFAEAFF. The CDR3 bases are TGTGCCAGCAGTAGGACAGGGGGCTTCGCTGAAGCTTTCTTT.

This clonotype was recorded at least ten times. The chain employs TRBV7-8 and TRBJ1-4; a possible D gene is TRBD1 (5 bases). The germline gives CDR1 SGHVS, CDR2 FQNEAQ. The CDR3 runs to 13 residues. Trimming shortened V by 5 bases and J by 8 bases, and 12 bases separated the two germline ends. The CDR3 reads CASSQGWGEKLFF. CDR3 coding DNA: TGTGCCAGCAGCCAAGGTTGGGGGGAAAAACTGTTTTTT.

V is TRBV18 and J is TRBJ1-2; D is ambiguous. The V and J ends lost 3 bases and 2 bases respectively, with 4 bases between them. CDR1 KGHSH and CDR2 LQKENI come from the germline V gene. This CDR3 region has 12 residues. Here the CDR3 reads CASSPRNYGYTF. The CDR3 DNA is TGTGCCAGCTCACCGAGAAACTATGGCTACACCTTC.

V gene TRBV3-1 combines with J gene TRBJ2-5; D possibly matches TRBD1 or TRBD2 (5 bases each). The CDR3 runs 17 residues. The germline CDR1 and CDR2 sequences are LGHDT and YNNKEL (reference sequence). V lost 1 base to trimming and J lost 7 bases, with 22 bases between them. The CDR3 sequence: CASSQARGAGNVRTQYF. The DNA of the CDR3 is TGTGCCAGCAGCCAAGCCCGAGGGGCAGGGAACGTAAGGACCCAGTACTTC.

The sample holds many counts of this clonotype. The rearrangement links TRBV7-8 to TRBJ1-2; 7 bases are a match to TRBD1. Per the germline V gene, CDR1 is SGHVS and CDR2 is FQNEAQ. The ends lost 0 bases at V and 7 bases at J; junction bases unmatched: 8. The CDR3 totals 15 residues. CDR3 sequence reads: CASSLAEKGAGGYTF. The CDR3 bases are TGTGCCAGCAGCTTAGCGGAGAAGGGGGCGGGTGGCTACACCTTC.

The gene calls are TRBV20-1 and TRBJ2-1; TRBD2 matches 7 bases. The CDR3 runs 14 residues. Germline V lookup: CDR1 DFQATT, CDR2 SNEGSKA (reference sequence). The junction had 13 bases not matched to a gene; V was cut back by 6 bases and J by 8 bases. Written as DNA, the CDR3 is TGCAGTGCGCTGGGAGGGGACTATCATCATGAGCAGTTCTTC. It translates to CSALGGDYHHEQFF.

This clonotype came up a few times. The V call is TRBV29-1, the J call TRBJ1-1; TRBD1 is a possible D gene (6 bases). The CDR3 is 12 amino acids. Trimming stripped 5 bases from V and 6 bases from J, with 13 bases between. Germline V lookup: CDR1 SQVTM, CDR2 ANQGSEA. The CDR3 DNA follows: TGCAGCGTTAATCCAGGGGTCGCTGAAGCTTTCTTT. This sequence encodes CSVNPGVAEAFF.

As regards this clonotype: It is likely a read error, because the conserved phenylalanine at the end of the CDR3 is missing. The gene calls are TRBV18 and TRBJ2-7; 9 bases are shared with TRBD1. Trimming at V came to 4 bases and at J to 6 bases, leaving 10 bases not matched to a gene. The V gene's germline CDR1 is KGHSH and CDR2 LQKENI. The CDR3 extends over 15 amino acids. The CDR3 sequence: CASSRRGQGSREQYS. The CDR3 DNA is TGTGCCAGCTCACGGAGGGGACAGGGATCACGCGAGCAGTACTCC.

V usage is TRBV28 and J usage is TRBJ1-5, with D perhaps TRBD1 (5 bases). Trimming pared 1 base from V and 5 bases from J, leaving 12 bases between. This CDR3 spans 15 amino acids. Looked up from germline, CDR1 is MDHEN and CDR2 is SYDVKM. The CDR3 loop is CASSLSAGSDQPQHF. The DNA for the CDR3 is TGTGCCAGCAGTTTATCGGCAGGGTCCGATCAGCCCCAGCATTTT.

This clonotype has a handful of counts. The J gene is TRBJ2-5, the V gene TRBV18; 9 bases match TRBD1. With 3 bases clipped from V and 5 bases from J, the junction kept 4 bases outside the gene matches. The CDR3 extends over 14 amino acids. Germline V gives CDR1 KGHSH, CDR2 LQKENI. The CDR3 sequence: CASSPGTGSETQYF. CDR3 DNA: TGTGCCAGCTCACCCGGGACAGGGTCGGAGACCCAGTACTTC. The variable domain in full, completed from reference TRBV18 and TRBJ2-5, reads NAGVMQNPRHLVRRRGQEARLRCSPMKGHSHVYWYRQLPEEGLKFMVYLQKENIIDESGMPKERFSAEFPKEGPSILRIQQVVRGDSAAYFCASSPGTGSETQYFGPGTRLLVL.

The chain joins TRBV20-1 to TRBJ2-7; D uncertain. The CDR3 totals 14 residues. Germline V CDR1 and CDR2: DFQATT, SNEGSKA (reference sequence). Trimming removed 6 bases at V and 3 bases at J, with 18 bases between. Here the CDR3 DNA reads TGCAGTGCCTCCGGGCTAGTCGAAGGCTACGAGCAGTACTTC. Amino acids: CSASGLVEGYEQYF.

This chain links TRBV12-3 or TRBV12-4 with TRBJ2-3, with D possibly TRBD2 on 6 matching bases. This CDR3 region has 13 residues. V lost 0 bases and J 8 bases, leaving 9 bases between the germline ends. The chain's CDR3 is CASSLAGGGTQYF. The CDR3, as DNA: TGTGCCAGCAGTTTAGCCGGGGGTGGTACGCAGTATTTT.

J is TRBJ2-7 and V is TRBV4-1; 7 nucleotides match TRBD1. From germline, CDR1 is MGHRA and CDR2 YSYEKL. V was pared by 4 bases and J by 3 bases, with 9 bases of the junction left unmatched. The CDR3 totals 15 residues. The CDR3 coding sequence is TGCGCCAGCAGCCTCACCCGGGACAGTATCTACGAGCAGTACTTC. As protein: CASSLTRDSIYEQYF.

This clonotype occurred many times. The CDR3 sequence is CASSLVGHSNTEAFF. The CDR3 coding sequence is TGTGCCAGCAGCTTGGTTGGTCACTCTAACACTGAAGCTTTCTTT. This rearrangement joins TRBV5-5 to TRBJ1-1, with unresolved D. Germline CDR1 reads SGHKS; CDR2 reads YYEKEE (reference sequence). CDR3 length: 15 amino acids. Trimming shortened V by 0 bases and J by 2 bases, and 11 bases separated the two germline ends.

This clonotype was picked up a small number of times. The chain joins TRBV19 to TRBJ2-7, with TRBD2 identical over 7 bases. Germline V gene data show CDR1 as LNHDA and CDR2 as SQIVND (reference sequence). CDR3 size: 15 residues. The trim removed 3 bases at V and 2 bases at J, leaving 7 bases unmatched. DNA for the CDR3: TGTGCCAGTAGTATCAGTGCGGGGGAGACCTACGAGCAGTACTTC. Translated: CASSISAGETYEQYF.

Many counts were recorded for this clonotype. The chain combines TRBV7-9 with TRBJ2-1, with 7 bases identical to TRBD1. With V trimmed by 5 bases and J by 2 bases, 6 bases remained unmatched. This CDR3 region has 15 residues. Germline V gene data show CDR1 as SEHNR and CDR2 as FQNEAQ (reference sequence). This CDR3 reads CASSELTGAYNEQFF. CDR3 coding DNA: TGTGCCAGCAGCGAACTTACAGGGGCCTACAATGAGCAGTTCTTC.

V and J are TRBV20-1 and TRBJ1-4; D gene ambiguous. Trimming removed 3 bases at V and 11 bases at J, with 10 bases between. The CDR3 consists of 11 residues. Looked up from germline, CDR1 is DFQATT and CDR2 is SNEGSKA (reference sequence). This chain's CDR3 is CSASDEGKLFF. The CDR3, as DNA: TGCAGTGCTAGTGATGAGGGTAAACTGTTTTTT.

This clonotype was observed many times. This chain joins TRBV7-2 and TRBJ2-7; 11 nucleotides match TRBD2. In germline, CDR1 is SGHTA, CDR2 FQGNSA. The CDR3 spans 15 residues. Unmatched junction bases numbered 1, after V lost 2 bases and J lost 1 base. CDR3 residues: CASSLLAGGSYEQYF. Here the CDR3 DNA reads TGTGCCAGCAGCTTACTAGCGGGAGGTTCCTACGAGCAGTACTTC.

J is TRBJ1-4 and V is TRBV12-5; D gene unclear. Trimming removed 4 bases at V and 3 bases at J, with 6 bases between. This CDR3 is built from 13 residues. The germline V gene has CDR1 LGHNT and CDR2 FRNRAP. CDR3 in DNA: TGTGCTAGTGGTTGGGGTCCTAATGAAAAACTGTTTTTT. Protein: CASGWGPNEKLFF.

This clonotype appeared a few times. J is TRBJ1-2 and V is TRBV20-1; 7 bases are a match to TRBD1. Germline-derived CDR1 and CDR2 are DFQATT and SNEGSKA (reference sequence). The CDR3 runs 15 residues. Trimming removed 0 bases from V and 6 bases from J; junction bases left unmatched: 10. CDR3 loop: CSARDPTGAGDGYTF. In DNA, the CDR3 is TGCAGTGCTAGAGATCCCACAGGGGCAGGGGATGGCTACACCTTC.